The entry that follows covers one TCR beta chain sequence. Libraries were prepared by immunoSEQ multiplex PCR; TCRdb keeps only in-frame clonotypes and omits some of them. The sample shows about 55,000 clones, approximately 90% of them seen only once. Germline V gene sequence: CDR1 SGHTA, CDR2 FQGNSA. This CDR3 is 15 amino acids long. Losses at the gene ends were 6 bases for V and 7 bases for J; bases not matched to a gene: 13. The sample originates from a study of blood T cell repertoires in COVID-19. For the study at large: Sites in the United States, Italy and Spain provided acute and convalescent COVID-19 samples. T cells, B-cell-depleted T cells, or PBMCs provided the cDNA or gDNA that served as material.

The V call is TRBV7-2, the J call TRBJ2-5; the match to TRBD1 covers 8 bases. Sequenced input: peripheral blood. This sequence was found in a man aged 55 to 69 with acute or convalescent COVID-19. The CDR3 nucleotides are TGTGCCAGCAGTTTTGACAGGGGCGCCCAGCGGACCCAGTACTTC. This translates into CASSFDRGAQRTQYF.